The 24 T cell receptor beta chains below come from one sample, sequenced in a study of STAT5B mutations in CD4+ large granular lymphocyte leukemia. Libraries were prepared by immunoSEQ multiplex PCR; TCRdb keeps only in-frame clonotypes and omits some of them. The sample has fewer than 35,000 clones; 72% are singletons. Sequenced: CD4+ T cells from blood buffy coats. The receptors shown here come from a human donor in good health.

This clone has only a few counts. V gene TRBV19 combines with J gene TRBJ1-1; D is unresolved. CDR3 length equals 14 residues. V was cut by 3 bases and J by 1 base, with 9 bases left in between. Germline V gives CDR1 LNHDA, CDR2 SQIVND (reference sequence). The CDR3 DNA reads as TGTGCCAGTAGTATTGACGTGGAGAACACTGAAGCTTTCTTT. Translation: CASSIDVENTEAFF.

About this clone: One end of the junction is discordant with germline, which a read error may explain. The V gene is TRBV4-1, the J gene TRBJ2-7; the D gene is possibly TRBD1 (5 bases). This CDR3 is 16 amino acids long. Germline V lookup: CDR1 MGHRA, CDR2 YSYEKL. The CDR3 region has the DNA TGCGTCAGCAGCCAAGGGCCAGGGTCATTCACCTACGAGCAGTACTTC. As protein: CVSSQGPGSFTYEQYF.

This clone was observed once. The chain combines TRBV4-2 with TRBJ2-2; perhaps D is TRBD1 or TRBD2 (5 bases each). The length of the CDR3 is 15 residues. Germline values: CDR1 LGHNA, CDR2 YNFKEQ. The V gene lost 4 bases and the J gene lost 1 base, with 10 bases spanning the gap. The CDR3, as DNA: TGTGCCAGCAGCCCCGGGACGGGGAACACCGGGGAGCTGTTTTTT. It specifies CASSPGTGNTGELFF.

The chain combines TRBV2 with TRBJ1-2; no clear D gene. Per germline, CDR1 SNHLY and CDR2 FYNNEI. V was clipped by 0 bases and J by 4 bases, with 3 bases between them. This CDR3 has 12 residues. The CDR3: CASSEAAYGYTF. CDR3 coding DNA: TGTGCCAGCAGTGAAGCGGCCTATGGCTACACCTTC.

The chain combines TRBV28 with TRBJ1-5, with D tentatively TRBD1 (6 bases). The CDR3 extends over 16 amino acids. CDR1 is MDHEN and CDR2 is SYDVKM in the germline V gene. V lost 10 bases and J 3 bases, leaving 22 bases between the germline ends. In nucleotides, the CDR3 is TGTGCCACCGCGGGGACCCAGGGGTCTTTCAATCAGCCCCAGCATTTT. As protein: CATAGTQGSFNQPQHF.

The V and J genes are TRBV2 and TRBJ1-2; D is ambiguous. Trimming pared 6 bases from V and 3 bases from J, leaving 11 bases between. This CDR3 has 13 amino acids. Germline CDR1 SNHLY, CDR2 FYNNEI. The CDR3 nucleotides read TGTGCCAGCAGCCCTACTAGGGACTATGGCTACACCTTC. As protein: CASSPTRDYGYTF.

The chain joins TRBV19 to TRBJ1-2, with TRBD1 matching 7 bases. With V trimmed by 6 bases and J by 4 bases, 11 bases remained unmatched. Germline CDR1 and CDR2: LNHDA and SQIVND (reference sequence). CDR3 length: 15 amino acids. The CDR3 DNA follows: TGTGCCAGTAGATCCGACAGGGCGGTGAGCTATGGCTACACCTTC. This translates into CASRSDRAVSYGYTF.

Here the CDR3 reads CASSIDLPSGGDDEQFF. Here the CDR3 DNA reads TGTGCCAGTAGTATAGATCTTCCTAGCGGGGGGGATGATGAGCAGTTCTTC. V is TRBV19 and J is TRBJ2-1, with TRBD2 identical over 12 bases. V was clipped by 0 bases and J by 8 bases; unmatched bases: 8. From germline, CDR1 is LNHDA and CDR2 SQIVND (reference sequence). CDR3 length: 17 residues.

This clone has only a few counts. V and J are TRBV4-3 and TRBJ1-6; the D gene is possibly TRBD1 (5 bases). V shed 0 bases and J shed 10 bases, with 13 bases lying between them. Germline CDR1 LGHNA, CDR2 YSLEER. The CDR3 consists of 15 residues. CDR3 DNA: TGCGCCAGCAGCCAAGATTGGGGACTGCAGTCACCCCTCCACTTT. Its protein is CASSQDWGLQSPLHF.

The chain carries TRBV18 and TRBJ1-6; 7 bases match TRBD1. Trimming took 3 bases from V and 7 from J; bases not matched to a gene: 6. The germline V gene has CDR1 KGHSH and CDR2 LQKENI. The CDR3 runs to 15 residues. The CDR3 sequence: CASSPADRDNSPLHF. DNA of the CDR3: TGTGCCAGCTCACCGGCAGACAGGGACAATTCACCCCTCCACTTT.

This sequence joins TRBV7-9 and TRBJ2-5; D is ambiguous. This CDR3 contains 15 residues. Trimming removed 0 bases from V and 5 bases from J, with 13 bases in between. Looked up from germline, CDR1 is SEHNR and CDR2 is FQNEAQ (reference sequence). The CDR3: CASSLARSGWETQYF. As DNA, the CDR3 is TGTGCCAGCAGCTTAGCGAGGTCGGGTTGGGAGACCCAGTACTTC. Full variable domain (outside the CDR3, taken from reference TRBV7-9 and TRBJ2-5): DTGVSQNPRHKITKRGQNVTFRCDPISEHNRLYWYRQTLGQGPEFLTYFQNEAQLEKSRLLSDRFSAERPKGSFSTLEIQRTEQGDSAMYLCASSLARSGWETQYFGPGTRLLVL.

The CDR3 sequence is CASSLFIGETQYF. DNA of the CDR3: TGTGCCAGCAGCCTTTTTATAGGAGAGACCCAGTACTTC. This chain connects TRBV7-6 to TRBJ2-5; D is unresolved. CDR3 length equals 13 residues. The germline V gene has CDR1 SGHVS and CDR2 FNYEAQ. Trimming cost V 5 bases and J 4 bases, with 11 bases left between them.

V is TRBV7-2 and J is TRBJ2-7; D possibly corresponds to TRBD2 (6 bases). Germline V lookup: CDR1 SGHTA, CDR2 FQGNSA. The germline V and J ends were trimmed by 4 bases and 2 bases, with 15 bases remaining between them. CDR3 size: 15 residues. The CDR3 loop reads CASSSRWRGAYEQYF. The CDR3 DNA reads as TGTGCCAGCAGCTCCCGTTGGAGGGGAGCCTACGAGCAGTACTTC.

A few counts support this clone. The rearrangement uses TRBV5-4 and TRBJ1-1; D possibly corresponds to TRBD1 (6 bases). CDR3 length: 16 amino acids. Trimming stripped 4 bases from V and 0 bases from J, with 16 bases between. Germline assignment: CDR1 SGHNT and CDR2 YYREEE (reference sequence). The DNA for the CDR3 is TGTGCCAGCAGCCCTGGCAGGGGAAGGGTGAACACTGAAGCTTTCTTT. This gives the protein CASSPGRGRVNTEAFF.

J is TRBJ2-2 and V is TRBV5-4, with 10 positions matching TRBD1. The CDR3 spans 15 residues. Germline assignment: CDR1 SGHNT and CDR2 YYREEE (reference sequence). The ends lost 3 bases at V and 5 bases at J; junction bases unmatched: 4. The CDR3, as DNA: TGTGCCAGCAGCTGGGGGGGACAGGGGACCGGGGAGCTGTTTTTT. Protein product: CASSWGGQGTGELFF.

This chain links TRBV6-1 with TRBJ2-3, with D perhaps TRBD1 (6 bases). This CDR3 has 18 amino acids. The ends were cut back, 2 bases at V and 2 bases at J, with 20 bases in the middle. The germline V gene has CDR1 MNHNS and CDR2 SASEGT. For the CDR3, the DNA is TGTGCCAGCAGTGAATCAGGCGGACAGAGCTTCTTCACAGATACGCAGTATTTT. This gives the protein CASSESGGQSFFTDTQYF.

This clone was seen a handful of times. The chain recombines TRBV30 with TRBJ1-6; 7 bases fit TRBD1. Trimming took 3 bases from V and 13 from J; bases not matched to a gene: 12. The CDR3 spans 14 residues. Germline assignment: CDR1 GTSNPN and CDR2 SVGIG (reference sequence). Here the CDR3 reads CAWRKQGLGNPLHF. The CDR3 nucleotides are TGTGCCTGGAGGAAACAGGGGCTGGGTAATCCCCTCCACTTT. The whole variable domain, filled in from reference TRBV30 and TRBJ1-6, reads SQTIHQWPATLVQPVGSPLSLECTVEGTSNPNLYWYRQAAGRGLQLLFYSVGIGQISSEVPQNLSASRPQDRQFILSSKKLLLSDSGFYLCAWRKQGLGNPLHFGNGTRLTVT.

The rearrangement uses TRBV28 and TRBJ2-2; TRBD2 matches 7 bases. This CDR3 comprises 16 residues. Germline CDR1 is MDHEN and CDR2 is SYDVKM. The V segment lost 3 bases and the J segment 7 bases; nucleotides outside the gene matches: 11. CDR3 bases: TGTGCCAGCAGTTTCGTACTCCCGGGGGGTGGCGGGGAGCTGTTTTTT. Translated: CASSFVLPGGGGELFF. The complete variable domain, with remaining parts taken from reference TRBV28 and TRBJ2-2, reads DVKVTQSSRYLVKRTGEKVFLECVQDMDHENMFWYRQDPGLGLRLIYFSYDVKMKEKGDIPEGYSVSREKKERFSLILESASTNQTSMYLCASSFVLPGGGGELFFGEGSRLTVL.

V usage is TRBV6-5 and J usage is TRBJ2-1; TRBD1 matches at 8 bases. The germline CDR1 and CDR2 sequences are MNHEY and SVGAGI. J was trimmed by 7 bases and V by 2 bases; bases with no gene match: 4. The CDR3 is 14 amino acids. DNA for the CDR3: TGTGCCAGCAGTTACGGGCAGGGGGCAAATGAGCAGTTCTTC. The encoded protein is CASSYGQGANEQFF.

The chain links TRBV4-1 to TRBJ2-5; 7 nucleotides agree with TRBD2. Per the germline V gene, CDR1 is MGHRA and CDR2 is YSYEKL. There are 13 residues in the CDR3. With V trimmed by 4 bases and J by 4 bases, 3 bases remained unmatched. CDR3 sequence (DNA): TGCGCCAGCAGCCGCGGGGGATTAGAGACCCAGTACTTC. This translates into CASSRGGLETQYF.

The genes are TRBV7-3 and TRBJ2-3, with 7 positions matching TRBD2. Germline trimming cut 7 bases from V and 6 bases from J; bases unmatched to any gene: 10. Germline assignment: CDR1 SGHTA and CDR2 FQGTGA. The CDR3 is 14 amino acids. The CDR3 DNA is TGTGCCAGCACAGCGGGACCATCGTCCGATACGCAGTATTTT. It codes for CASTAGPSSDTQYF. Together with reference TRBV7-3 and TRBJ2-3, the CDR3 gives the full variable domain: GAGVSQTPSNKVTEKGKYVELRCDPISGHTALYWYRQSLGQGPEFLIYFQGTGAADDSGLPNDRFFAVRPEGSVSTLKIQRTERGDSAVYLCASTAGPSSDTQYFGPGTRLTVL.

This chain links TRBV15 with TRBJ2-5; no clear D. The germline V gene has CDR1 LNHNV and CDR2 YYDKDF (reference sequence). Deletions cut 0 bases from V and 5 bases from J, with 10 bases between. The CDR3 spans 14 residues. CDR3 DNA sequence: TGTGCCACCAGCAGAGACGAGATGGGGGAGACCCAGTACTTC. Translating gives CATSRDEMGETQYF.

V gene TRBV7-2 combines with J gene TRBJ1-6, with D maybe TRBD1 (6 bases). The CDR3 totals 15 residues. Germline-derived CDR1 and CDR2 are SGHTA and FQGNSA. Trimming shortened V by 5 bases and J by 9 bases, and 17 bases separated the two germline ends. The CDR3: CASSTTGKPSSPLHF. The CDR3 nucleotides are TGTGCCAGCAGCACGACAGGAAAGCCCAGTTCACCCCTCCACTTT.

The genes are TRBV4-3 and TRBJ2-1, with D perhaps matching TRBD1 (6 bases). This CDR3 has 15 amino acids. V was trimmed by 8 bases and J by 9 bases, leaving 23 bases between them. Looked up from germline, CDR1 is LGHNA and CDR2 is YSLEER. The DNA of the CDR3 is TGCGCCAGCTTCCTGAACCCCGGACAGCCGAGTGAGCAGTTCTTC. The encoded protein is CASFLNPGQPSEQFF.